This T cell receptor beta chain was recovered during a study of human T cells and chemical hapten exposure (dated by TCRdb to the early 2020s). For the wider study: For sensitization, 2% DPC in acetone was applied to a 2 cm by 2 cm area of upper inner arm skin. Weekly therapeutic DPC doses were additionally applied to the scalp of patients throughout the roughly 24-week study period. Patch tests used Finn chambers with 0.01% DPC on the upper back, scored after 6 days by International Contact Dermatitis Research Group standards. Alopecia areata with under or over 50% scalp involvement, alopecia totalis and alopecia universalis were represented in the patient cohort, which was mostly female. Libraries were pooled for sequencing, and per-sample TCR yields varied mainly because of small differences in library volumes within the pool. The study tracked peripheral blood TCR repertoire changes in vivo during primary and secondary sensitization to the hapten diphenylcyclopropenone (DPC) in alopecia patients. Blood was sampled from patients pre-sensitization (week 0) and at 2, 6 and about 24 weeks after DPC sensitization. About 30 alopecia patients provided blood for TCR sequencing at one to four time points (pre-sensitization, 2, 6 and 24 weeks).

Overall results and qualifications from the work: After repeated subsampling, the strength of the expansion versus patch-test correlation and the threshold at which it became significant changed. The number of PT1 expanded TCRs positively correlated with patch test score, significant at thresholds 8, 16 and 32 but not 4. Expanded TCRs formed significantly more large CDR3 similarity clusters than pre-sensitization or healthy control sets, consistent with antigen-driven responses. DPC sensitization did not change the number of TCRs with a frequency above 1 in 1000, and there was no evidence of changes in global repertoire structure. Because every patient had alopecia, a presumed autoimmune disease, the patients' immune response might differ from that of healthy individuals.

Library method: RACE. TCRdb shows the sequencer as NextSeq 500. During library preparation, unique molecular identifiers were attached to individual cDNA molecules so that TCRs could be counted in a quantitative, reproducible way. Each blood RNA sample was used to sequence both TCR alpha and TCR beta chains. In the authors' own workflow: Samples had a median of 95,638 TCRs, with a range from about 23,224 to 750,000. The Decombinator software suite was used to annotate the V, J and CDR3 of the TCR reads. For PS versus PT1 abundance plots, all samples were subsampled to the same number of TCRs (28,000). Expanded TCRs were defined as absent before sensitization and observed at least eight times at the 2-week time point. TCRdb reran the public reads through fastp at Q25 and MiXCR, keeping productive beta chains. Rows with one shared CDR3 protein collapse into an entry with the most common genes and DNA. TCRdb, not the authors, supplied the V and J calls. The sample table records under 100,000 distinct CDR3 sequences; 10% to 11% of these occur just once. Approximately 3.7% of the sample is in the top ten clones.

Inclusive of the bounding cysteine and phenylalanine, the CDR3 is 12 residues long. Just the 36-base CDR3 DNA is kept, in frame starting at base 1. Via the germline V gene (reference sequence), CDR1 is DFQATT and CDR2 SNEGSKA. V trim: 4 bases; J trim: 8 bases; unmatched bases: 5. This clonotype was detected only a few times. No cognate antigen has been identified for it. No much larger clone exists at a distance of one base, and base qualities are not known. According to the study, the label for this sample's time point signals: patch test 3, about 24 weeks after DPC sensitization. What this sample's treatment or condition label stands for: therapeutic diphenylcyclopropenone sensitization with weekly scalp DPC. At each patch-test visit, blood was drawn before the patch test was applied. Eligible patients were aged 18 to 70, diagnosed with alopecia, deemed suitable for DPC therapy, and excluded if pregnant. Unfractionated whole blood was collected in Tempus Blood RNA tubes, and total RNA was extracted from that blood.

The sequence joins TRBV20-1 to TRBJ2-1; the junction holds 7 bases that match TRBD1. The receptor was derived from a woman between 50 and 59 years old with alopecia areata. Some clones in this sample may be carry-over from other donors' samples. This specimen was whole blood, taken in connection with sensitization to the hapten diphenylcyclopropenone (DPC). The nucleotide sequence is TGCAGTGCTAACAGGGGAATGCATGAGCAGTTCTTC. The encoded protein is CSANRGMHEQFF.